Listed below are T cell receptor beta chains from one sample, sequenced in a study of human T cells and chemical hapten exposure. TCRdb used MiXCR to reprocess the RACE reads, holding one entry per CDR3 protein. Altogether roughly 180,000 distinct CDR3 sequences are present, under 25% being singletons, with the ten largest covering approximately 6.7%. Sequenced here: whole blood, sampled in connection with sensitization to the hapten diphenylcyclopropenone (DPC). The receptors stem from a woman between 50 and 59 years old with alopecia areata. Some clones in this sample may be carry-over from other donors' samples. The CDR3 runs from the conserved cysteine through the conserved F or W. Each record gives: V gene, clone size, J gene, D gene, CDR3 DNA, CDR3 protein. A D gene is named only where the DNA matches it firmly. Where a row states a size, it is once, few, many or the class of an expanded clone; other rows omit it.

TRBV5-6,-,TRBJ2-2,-,TGTGCCAGCAGCCTGGGGGGTATTCGATGGGCCGGGGAGCTGTTTTTT,CASSLGGIRWAGELFF
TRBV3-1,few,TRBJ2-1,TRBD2,TGTGCCAGCAGCCAATTGCCGGGAGGATTTAATGAGCAGTTCTTC,CASSQLPGGFNEQFF
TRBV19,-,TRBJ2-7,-,TGTGCCAGTAGTAAGGCCAGTAGCTCCTACGAGCAGTACTTC,CASSKASSSYEQYF
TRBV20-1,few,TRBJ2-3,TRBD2,TGCAGTGCGGATCGGACTAGCGGGAGCACAGATACGCAGTATTTT,CSADRTSGSTDTQYF
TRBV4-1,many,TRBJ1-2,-,TGCGCCAGCAGCCAAGATGCGTCAGGTGGATATGGCTACACCTTC,CASSQDASGGYGYTF
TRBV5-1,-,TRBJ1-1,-,TGCGCCAGCAGACCTTCCGGGGCCAGATACACTGAAGCTTTCTTT,CASRPSGARYTEAFF
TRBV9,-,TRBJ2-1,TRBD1,TGTGCCAGCAGCGTAGGACAGGGGGCCTGGGAGCAGTTCTTC,CASSVGQGAWEQFF
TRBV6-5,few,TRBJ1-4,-,TGTGCCAGCAGGTTCGGGGGGCTGAGTTCGGGCACTAATGAAAAACTGTTTTTT,CASRFGGLSSGTNEKLFF
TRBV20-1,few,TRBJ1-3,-,TGCAGTGCTAGGTTGGGGAATTCTGGAAACACCATATATTTT,CSARLGNSGNTIYF
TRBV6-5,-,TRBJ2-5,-,TGTGCCAGCAGTTACTCAAAGCTCCTTATCTCAGAGACCCAGTACTTC,CASSYSKLLISETQYF
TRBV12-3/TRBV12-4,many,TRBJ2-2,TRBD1,TGTGCCAGCAGTCTATCACAGGGGGCCGGGGAGCTGTTTTTT,CASSLSQGAGELFF
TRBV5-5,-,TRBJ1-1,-,TGTGCCAGCAGCTTGGTGGGGGCGAACACTGAAGCTTTCTTT,CASSLVGANTEAFF
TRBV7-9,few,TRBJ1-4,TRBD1,TGTGCCAGCAGAGTGACAGGGGGCGGAAAACTGTTTTTT,CASRVTGGGKLFF
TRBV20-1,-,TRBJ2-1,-,TGCAGTGCTAGAGATACGCGAGTCTCGGACAATGAGCAGTTCTTC,CSARDTRVSDNEQFF
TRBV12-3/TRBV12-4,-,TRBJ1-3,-,TGTGCCAGCAACCCGGCAGGCTCTGGAAACACCATATATTTT,CASNPAGSGNTIYF
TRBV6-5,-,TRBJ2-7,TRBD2,TGTGCCAGCAGTACACCTAGCGGCCCCTCCTACGAGCAGTACTTC,CASSTPSGPSYEQYF
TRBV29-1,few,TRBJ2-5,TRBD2,TGCAGCGTTGGGGCTAGCGGGAGGTACCAAGAGACCCAGTACTTC,CSVGASGRYQETQYF
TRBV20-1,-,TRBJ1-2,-,TGCAGTGCTAGAGTTTCAACAAGTTATGGCTACACCTTC,CSARVSTSYGYTF